This TCR beta chain was sequenced during a study of blood T cell repertoires in COVID-19. About the study: COVID-19 samples collected from the United States, Italy and Spain covered acute and convalescent phases.

The CDR3 runs to 15 residues. Germline values: CDR1 ENHRY, CDR2 SYGVKD. The V segment lost 4 bases and the J segment 6 bases; nucleotides outside the gene matches: 7. Original data processing: Amplifying reference gene primers gave estimates of nucleated cell counts. This table comes from immunoSEQ multiplex PCR, and its TCRdb copy is limited to in-frame clones, with some not included. That table is the source of V, J and clone size, and D and trimming were worked out from the DNA. This table holds roughly 60,000 clones, more than 85% found once. The sequencing input was peripheral blood. The TCR originated in a human donor with active COVID-19. The donor label of this sample is uncertain. The rearrangement uses TRBV10-3 and TRBJ1-5, with 9 bases that match TRBD1. Here the CDR3 DNA reads TGTGCCATCAGTGCGACAGGGGGAATAGGTCAGCCCCAGCATTTT. Its translation: CAISATGGIGQPQHF.